This TCR beta chain appears in the sequencing data of a study of T-cell reconstitution after alpha-beta-depleted transplantation in children. The library targeted TCRbeta and was prepared with unique molecular identifiers. TCRdb analysed the PCR reads with MiXCR anew, one entry per CDR3 protein. This table has about 610,000 distinct CDR3 sequences, 10% appearing once. The CDR3 consists of 16 residues. Germline CDR1 reads SGHRS; CDR2 reads YFSETQ. After removal of 4 bases from V and 4 bases from J, the junction contained 7 bases not matched to a gene. The chain combines TRBV5-1 with TRBJ2-3; 12 bases line up with TRBD2. The sample consisted of PBMCs from the stem cell graft donor, taken from the stem cell graft. The receptor was derived from a human donor who donated a stem cell graft to a child with acute myeloid leukemia. In DNA form, the CDR3 reads TGCGCCAGCAGCCTGACCGGACTAGCGGGACCAGATACGCAGTATTTT. As protein: CASSLTGLAGPDTQYF.